A single TCR beta chain is shown here with its context. The target antigen is unknown. The germline V gene has CDR1 KGHSH and CDR2 LQKENI. V was cut by 3 bases and J by 3 bases, with 17 bases left in between. CDR3 length equals 16 residues. Subsequent to roughly 10 days of culture, CD4+ T cells were isolated. Each vaccine recipient was nucleocapsid antibody negative and had no prior SARS-CoV-2 infection. Researchers swapped half the medium for IL-2 medium on both days 3 and 7. The data originate from a study of vaccination effects on CD4 cells after COVID-19. Turning to the study itself: Wells each received 2 million to 2.5 million PBMC, cultured with 10 IU/ml IL-2 and approximately 10 ug/ml peptides.

TCRdb's copy holds only in-frame clones and misses some; the assay was immunoSEQ multiplex PCR. The repertoire holds about 76,000 clones, with roughly three quarters as singletons. The sample here was CD4+ T cells from PBMCs cultured without peptide, taken before COVID-19 vaccination. The rearrangement joins TRBV18 to TRBJ1-1; no reliable D call. This receptor was taken from a human donor who received a COVID-19 vaccine. CDR3 in DNA: TGTGCCAGCTCACCTGCGGCGGCCGGGTATGACACTGAAGCTTTCTTT. It encodes CASSPAAAGYDTEAFF.